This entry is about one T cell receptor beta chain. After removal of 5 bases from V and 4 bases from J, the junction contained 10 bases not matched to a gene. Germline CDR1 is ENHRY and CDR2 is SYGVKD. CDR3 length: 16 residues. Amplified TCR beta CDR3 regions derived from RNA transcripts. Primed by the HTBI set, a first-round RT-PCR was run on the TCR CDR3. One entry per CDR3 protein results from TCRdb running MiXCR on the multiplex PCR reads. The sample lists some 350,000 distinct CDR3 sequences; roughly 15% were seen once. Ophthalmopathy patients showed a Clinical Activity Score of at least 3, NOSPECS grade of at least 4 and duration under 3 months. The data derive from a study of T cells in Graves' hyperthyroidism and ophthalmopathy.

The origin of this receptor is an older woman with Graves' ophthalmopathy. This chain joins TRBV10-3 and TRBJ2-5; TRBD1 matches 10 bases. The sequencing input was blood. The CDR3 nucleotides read TGTGCCATCAGTAGGACAGGGGGAGCGGTGGGAGAGACCCAGTACTTC. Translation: CAISRTGGAVGETQYF.